The source of this TCR beta chain is a study of blood T cell repertoires in COVID-19. Study background: PBMCs, B-cell-depleted T cells, or T cells were the source of the cDNA or gDNA that made up the material.

As originally analysed: Counts of nucleated cells, estimated from reference gene primer amplification, were obtained. Using immunoSEQ multiplex PCR, the repertoire was profiled, and TCRdb retains in-frame clones only, with some absent. The V and J calls and clone size were taken over from that table, and D and trimming were inferred from the DNA. The sample has over 200,000 clones, 65% to 90% seen once; the top ten hold 8.9%. There are 18 residues in the CDR3. Germline CDR1 and CDR2: SGDLS and YYNGEE. V was trimmed by 0 bases and J by 6 bases, leaving 22 bases between them. This clone was found once. Recruits, aged about 18 to 89 years, lived in 20 to 30 US areas. Participants' own reports of clinical history determined their cohort assignment.

The specimen was PBMCs or T cells enriched from blood (not recorded which). This chain links TRBV9 with TRBJ2-1; maybe TRBD2 (5 bases). The receptor was derived from a woman aged 45-65 years with acute COVID-19. This CDR3 reads CASSVEPTTSFVGNEQFF. In DNA form, the CDR3 reads TGTGCCAGCAGCGTAGAGCCGACTACTTCGTTTGTAGGCAATGAGCAGTTCTTC.